This paragraph covers one T cell receptor (beta chain) sequence. The V and J ends lost 5 bases and 0 bases respectively, with 15 bases between them. CDR1 is SEHNR, CDR2 FQNEAQ, per germline (reference sequence). The CDR3 is made up of 16 amino acids. The authors' processing: How many nucleated cells were present was estimated from reference gene primer amplification. Data came from immunoSEQ multiplex PCR; TCRdb stores just in-frame clones and leaves some out. The V and J calls and the clone size are those of that table, but D and trimming were determined from the DNA. The data contain about 82,000 clones, around nine tenths of them singletons. The record originates from a study of blood T cell repertoires in COVID-19. Study at large: From T cells, B-cell-depleted T cells, or PBMCs came the material, which was cDNA or gDNA.

Living in 25 or so US areas, the participants were between roughly 18 and 90 years of age. Participant-given clinical history determined each cohort assignment. This sequence was found in a woman between 50 and 59 years old with acute COVID-19. The chain is built from TRBV7-9 and TRBJ2-3; D is ambiguous. Material for sequencing was PBMCs or T cells enriched from blood (not recorded which). The CDR3: CASSQYWSTSTDTQYF. The CDR3 DNA sequence: TGTGCCAGCAGCCAATACTGGTCTACTAGCACAGATACGCAGTATTTT.